Listed below are T cell receptor beta chains from one sample, sequenced in a study of vaccination and CD4 T cells after COVID-19. TCRdb called the PCR reads again in MiXCR, with one record for every CDR3 protein. The sample carries 15,000 to 20,000 distinct CDR3 sequences, 61% recorded once. Antigen specificity for these receptors is unknown. The sequenced sample was CD4+ T cells from blood, cultured in vitro. Receptors were obtained from a human donor who had recovered from COVID-19. Both conserved end residues are part of each CDR3. D genes are given only for firm matches. Clone size is stated in some rows and not others, as once, few, many or a class when expanded.

NA,TRBV7-9,TRBJ1-4,NA,TGTGCCAGCAGCTCGGGAGCGGCAGAAAAACTGTTTTTT,CASSSGAAEKLFF
NA,TRBV28,TRBJ1-1,NA,TGTGCCAGCAGTCTTATCAAAGAAGCTTTCTTT,CASSLIKEAFF
NA,TRBV20-1,TRBJ1-5,TRBD1,TGCAGTGCTAGTGCAACAGGGGATCAGCCCCAGCATTTT,CSASATGDQPQHF
NA,TRBV6-1,TRBJ1-1,TRBD1,TGTGCCAGCAGTCCCGACAGGGGAGGTTCAGCTTTCTTT,CASSPDRGGSAFF
once,TRBV5-1,TRBJ2-7,TRBD2,TGCGCCAGCAGCTTGGGGGCCGGGGGGGTATCCTACGAGCAGTACTTC,CASSLGAGGVSYEQYF
NA,TRBV20-1,TRBJ1-2,TRBD1,TGCAGTGCAACCGGGACAGGGTATGGCTACACCTTC,CSATGTGYGYTF
NA,TRBV19,TRBJ1-3,NA,TGTGCCAGTAGTATCGACAGTTACTCTGGAAACACCATATATTTT,CASSIDSYSGNTIYF
NA,TRBV2,TRBJ1-1,NA,TGTGCCAGCAGTCTGACCTCCCCGGACACTGAAGCTTTCTTT,CASSLTSPDTEAFF
NA,TRBV5-1,TRBJ2-1,TRBD2,TGCGCCAGCAGCGGAACTAGCGGGTCCCCCAATGAGCAGTTCTTC,CASSGTSGSPNEQFF
NA,TRBV7-2,TRBJ2-7,TRBD1,TGTGCCAGCAGCTTAGCCGGGACAGGCGCTCTCGAGCAGTACTTC,CASSLAGTGALEQYF
NA,TRBV30,TRBJ2-5,NA,TGTGCCTGGAGTCGGGGGCGGAGGGAGACCCAGTACTTC,CAWSRGRRETQYF
NA,TRBV21-1,TRBJ1-6,NA,TGTGCCAGCAGCAACCGGGACAGATCGAACCTGGTTAATTCACCCCTCCACTTT,CASSNRDRSNLVNSPLHF
few,TRBV28,TRBJ2-7,NA,TGTGCCAGCAGTTTATCGGGCAGTTCCTACGAGCAGTACTTC,CASSLSGSSYEQYF
once,TRBV12-3/TRBV12-4,TRBJ1-1,NA,TGTGCCAGCAGCCGGACAGAAGCTTTTGAAGCTTTCTTT,CASSRTEAFEAFF
NA,TRBV30,TRBJ1-3,TRBD1,TGTGCCCTCTACAGGGGGAGAACTGGAAACACCATATATTTT,CALYRGRTGNTIYF
few,TRBV6-1,TRBJ2-2,TRBD2,TGTGCCAGCAGACGACTAGCGGGAGGATCCGGGGAGCTGTTTTTT,CASRRLAGGSGELFF
NA,TRBV3-1,TRBJ2-7,NA,TGTGCCAGCAGCCAAGATGCAGGTAGGGAGCAGTACTTC,CASSQDAGREQYF
few,TRBV19,TRBJ1-3,TRBD1,TGTGCCAGTAGTTGGACAGGGGACGGAAACACCATATATTTT,CASSWTGDGNTIYF
NA,TRBV7-9,TRBJ1-2,NA,TGTGCCAGCAGCTTAGGGGGATTGGGCTATGGCTACACCTTC,CASSLGGLGYGYTF
NA,TRBV12-3/TRBV12-4,TRBJ1-2,NA,TGTGCCAGCAGGGGACGGGTCTATGGCTACACCTTC,CASRGRVYGYTF
NA,TRBV19,TRBJ1-5,TRBD1,TGTGCCAGTAGTACCGGGACAGAGATCGGCAATCAGCCCCAGCATTTT,CASSTGTEIGNQPQHF
once,TRBV11-3,TRBJ2-6,NA,TGTGCCAGCAGCGCCCGCGGCTCTGGGGCCAACGTCCTGACTTTC,CASSARGSGANVLTF
NA,TRBV4-1,TRBJ1-5,TRBD1,TGCGCCAGCAGCTCGACAGGGGGCGGGTATCAGCCCCAGCATTTT,CASSSTGGGYQPQHF
NA,TRBV12-3/TRBV12-4,TRBJ2-5,NA,TGTGCCAGCAGTTTCCTCTGGGAGACCCAGTACTTC,CASSFLWETQYF
few,TRBV2,TRBJ1-6,TRBD1,TGTGCCAGCACGACAGGGCTGGATTCACCCCTCCACTTT,CASTTGLDSPLHF
NA,TRBV29-1,TRBJ1-1,TRBD1,TGCAGCGCAAGGACAGGGGAAGCTTTCTTT,CSARTGEAFF
few,TRBV20-1,TRBJ2-5,TRBD2,TGCAGTGCTGCCGGGACTAGCGGGAACCAAGAGACCCAGTACTTC,CSAAGTSGNQETQYF
NA,TRBV19,TRBJ1-1,NA,TGTGCCAGTAGGGGCCCCGGGAACACTGAAGCTTTCTTT,CASRGPGNTEAFF